Listed below are T cell receptor beta chains from one sample, sequenced in a study of T-cell memory formation after mild COVID-19. TCRdb fed the 5' RACE reads into MiXCR, producing one record per CDR3 protein. The data contain under 300,000 distinct CDR3 sequences, under 8.5% of them seen just once; the ten biggest clones take up 22%. Sequenced: PBMCs or a T cell subset sorted from them (not recorded which). These TCRs come from a man aged 18 to 30 who had mild COVID-19 (a few samples of this study predate the infection). Cell type and time point are not known. Each CDR3 is given with its conserved first and last residue. The D gene is left open where the match is weak. A clone size is listed for some rows: how often the clone was seen (once, few, many), or a class if it is expanded.

D	J	size	V	DNA	CDR3
NA	TRBJ2-2	NA	TRBV24-1	TGTGCCACCAGTGGCACGGATATGAACACCGGGGAGCTGTTTTTT	CATSGTDMNTGELFF
NA	TRBJ1-5	NA	TRBV6-2/TRBV6-3	TGTGCCAGCAGTTACTCGTCGCCCAATCAGCCCCAGCATTTT	CASSYSSPNQPQHF
NA	TRBJ2-2	few	TRBV27	TGTGCCAGCAGTTTCTATCGGCAGAACACCGGGGAGCTGTTTTTT	CASSFYRQNTGELFF
NA	TRBJ2-1	NA	TRBV11-3	TGTGCCAGCAGCTTAGGGCGGGGCGACTACAATGAGCAGTTCTTC	CASSLGRGDYNEQFF
NA	TRBJ1-1	few	TRBV20-1	TGCAGTGCTAGATGGGGCTCGGGGGGACCCACTGAAGCTTTCTTT	CSARWGSGGPTEAFF
NA	TRBJ2-1	many	TRBV20-1	TGCAGTGTTGACGAGGGTCTCCGGGAGCAGTTCTTC	CSVDEGLREQFF
NA	TRBJ2-2	NA	TRBV27	TGTGCCAGCAGCCTCCTGAGGCACACCGGGGAGCTGTTTTTT	CASSLLRHTGELFF
NA	TRBJ2-5	few	TRBV4-3	TGCGCCAGCAGCCAAGACAGGCTGTACCAAGAGACCCAGTACTTC	CASSQDRLYQETQYF
NA	TRBJ1-5	few	TRBV4-3	TGCGCCAGCAGCCCTAGCTGGCACAGGACGAGTTATAGCAATCAGCCCCAGCATTTT	CASSPSWHRTSYSNQPQHF
NA	TRBJ1-5	few	TRBV5-1	TGCGCCAGCAGCTTGGGGTCGGGGATCAATCAGCCCCAGCATTTT	CASSLGSGINQPQHF
NA	TRBJ2-1	few	TRBV7-2	TGTGCCAGCAGCTTAGCGGTGGCAACCTACAATGAGCAGTTCTTC	CASSLAVATYNEQFF
TRBD2	TRBJ2-5	many	TRBV12-3/TRBV12-4	TGTGCCAGCAGTTTCGGGCTAGCGGGGGTTCAAGAGACCCAGTACTTC	CASSFGLAGVQETQYF
NA	TRBJ1-2	many	TRBV27	TGTGCCAGCAGTTTATTGGTCGGACAAAACTATGGCTACACCTTC	CASSLLVGQNYGYTF
NA	TRBJ2-5	few	TRBV2	TGTGCCAGCGAGAGGGGGGCCCAGGAGACCCAGTACTTC	CASERGAQETQYF
NA	TRBJ2-3	few	TRBV9	TGTGCCAGCAGCGTAGCCCCCCAAGGGCCGAGGGATACGCAGTATTTT	CASSVAPQGPRDTQYF
NA	TRBJ2-1	few	TRBV7-7	TGTGCTAGCAGCTTGAACGAGGGCTCCTACAATGAGCAGTTCTTC	CASSLNEGSYNEQFF
TRBD1	TRBJ1-4	few	TRBV7-9	TGTGCCAGCAGCTACCGGGACAGCAATGAAAAACTGTTTTTT	CASSYRDSNEKLFF
NA	TRBJ2-1	many	TRBV14	TGTGCCAGCAGCCAAGGGGCCGTGGATTGGGATGAGCAGTTCTTC	CASSQGAVDWDEQFF
NA	TRBJ2-3	NA	TRBV29-1	TGCAGCCACAAGCCTGGCTCTCCCACAGATACGCAGTATTTT	CSHKPGSPTDTQYF
TRBD1	TRBJ2-7	few	TRBV30	TGTGCCTGGAAGGGACAGGGGTACGAGCAGTACTTC	CAWKGQGYEQYF
NA	TRBJ2-7	many	TRBV29-1	TGCAGCGGTATACAGGACAGCCCTTCCTACGAGCAGTACTTC	CSGIQDSPSYEQYF
NA	TRBJ2-5	few	TRBV5-1	TGCGCCAGCAGCTGGACGGGACACCCCGGGGAGACCCAGTACTTC	CASSWTGHPGETQYF
TRBD1	TRBJ2-2	NA	TRBV5-1	TGCGCCAGCAGCCAGATGAGGGGGCCCGGGGAGCTGTTTTTT	CASSQMRGPGELFF
TRBD1	TRBJ2-5	few	TRBV7-9	TGTGCCAGCAGCGCACAGGGGGCGGCTGAGACCCAGTACTTC	CASSAQGAAETQYF